This TCR beta chain stems from a study of regulatory T cells in long-lasting Graves disease. Across the whole study: Graves' patients, newly diagnosed, had taken antithyroid drugs under 3 months.

CDR3 regions were amplified by Arm-PCR using iRepertoire HTBI primers to build TCR beta libraries. TCRdb recomputed calls from the multiplex PCR reads with MiXCR, one row per CDR3 protein. The data hold 350,000 to 550,000 distinct CDR3 sequences, with around 13% observed a single time. Time point of the sample: newly diagnosed GD, antithyroid drugs for less than 3 months. From RNA extracted from PBMCs, the TCR library was made. There are many counts of this clonotype. Its antigen is still unknown. Study-wide findings and caveats: Possibly, too few samples lowered accuracy.

Trimming pared 1 base from V and 11 bases from J, leaving 5 bases between. The germline CDR1 and CDR2 sequences are LGHDT and YNNKEL (reference sequence). This CDR3 has 11 residues. These data also formed part of another study, on T cells in Graves' hyperthyroidism and ophthalmopathy. Turning to that study: The HTBI set primed first-round TCR CDR3 RT-PCR. Clonotypes that were expanded in thyroid above 0.001 mostly appeared in blood too.

The J gene is TRBJ1-4, the V gene TRBV3-1; D is undetermined. This receptor was identified in a woman between 50 and 59 years old with Graves disease. Sequencing used peripheral blood mononuclear cells (PBMCs), obtained at new diagnosis, from a patient treated with antithyroid drugs. The CDR3 protein is CASSQAGKLFF. CDR3 coding DNA: TGTGCCAGCAGCCAAGCCGGGAAACTGTTTTTT. Drawing the rest from reference TRBV3-1 and TRBJ1-4, the complete variable domain is DTAVSQTPKYLVTQMGNDKSIKCEQNLGHDTMYWYKQDSKKFLKIMFSYNNKELIINETVPNRFSPKSPDKAHLNLHINSLELGDSAVYFCASSQAGKLFFGSGTQLSVL.